One sample yielded the 32 T cell receptor beta chains listed below, sequenced in a study of liver allograft versus peripheral blood T cells. About the study: Liver transplant recipients had T cell receptor repertoires compared between transplanted liver and peripheral blood.

TCRdb re-analysed the reads in MiXCR, keeping a single row per CDR3 protein. Of about 6,100 distinct CDR3 sequences listed, around 17% are singletons. The receptors were sampled from a human patient who had a liver transplant. A subset of T cells may come from the graft donor.

This chain connects TRBV29-1 to TRBJ1-1; 7 bases match TRBD1. This CDR3 contains 15 residues. V shed 3 bases, J shed 6 bases, and the junction held 13 bases outside the gene matches. The V gene's germline CDR1 is SQVTM and CDR2 ANQGSEA. CDR3 bases: TGCAGCGTTGAGTTACCCGGGACAGTGGTCTCTGAAGCTTTCTTT. Protein product: CSVELPGTVVSEAFF.

This clonotype counts as medium-sized. The chain employs TRBV7-9 and TRBJ1-3, with 9 bases matching TRBD1. With 7 bases clipped from V and 2 bases from J, the junction kept 3 bases outside the gene matches. This CDR3 has 14 amino acids. The germline V gene has CDR1 SEHNR and CDR2 FQNEAQ (reference sequence). DNA of the CDR3: TGTGCCAGCAAGACAGGGGGGGCTGGAAACACCATATATTTT. This translates into CASKTGGAGNTIYF.

The V and J genes are TRBV19 and TRBJ1-6; TRBD1 is a possible D gene (5 bases). The germline CDR1 and CDR2 sequences are LNHDA and SQIVND (reference sequence). The CDR3 consists of 12 residues. Trimming stripped 3 bases from V and 11 bases from J, with 8 bases between. The DNA of the CDR3 is TGTGCCAGTAGTATGGGGGAGCCACCCCTCCACTTT. Amino acid sequence: CASSMGEPPLHF.

This clonotype was seen only a few times. The rearrangement uses TRBV30 and TRBJ1-2; D is undetermined. This CDR3 is 14 amino acids long. Germline V gene sequence: CDR1 GTSNPN, CDR2 SVGIG (reference sequence). Trimming shortened V by 1 base and J by 3 bases, and 12 bases separated the two germline ends. The CDR3, as DNA: TGTGCCTGGAGTGGGAAGGGTGAGGACTATGGCTACACCTTC. Its translation: CAWSGKGEDYGYTF.

By its share, this clonotype is medium-sized. The chain joins TRBV14 to TRBJ1-1; D possibly corresponds to TRBD1 (5 bases). The CDR3 contains 14 residues. Trimming took 1 base from V and 7 from J, leaving 13 bases between them. Germline V gene data show CDR1 as SGHDN and CDR2 as FVKESK. The CDR3 sequence: CASSQGGFAVEAFF. CDR3 DNA: TGTGCCAGCAGCCAAGGGGGGTTTGCCGTTGAAGCTTTCTTT. Using reference TRBV14 and TRBJ1-1 for the parts outside the CDR3, the full variable domain is EAGVTQFPSHSVIEKGQTVTLRCDPISGHDNLYWYRRVMGKEIKFLLHFVKESKQDESGMPNNRFLAERTGGTYSTLKVQPAELEDSGVYFCASSQGGFAVEAFFGQGTRLTVV.

In its sample, this clonotype was seen many times. The chain couples TRBV6-5 to TRBJ2-2; D uncertain. The CDR3 totals 13 residues. The germline V and J ends were trimmed by 5 bases and 6 bases, with 10 bases remaining between them. The germline CDR1 and CDR2 sequences are MNHEY and SVGAGI. The CDR3 region has the DNA TGTGCCAGCAGTAGGAACCCCCCCGGGGAGCTGTTTTTT. It specifies CASSRNPPGELFF.

By sample fraction, this clonotype is medium-sized. The chain couples TRBV19 to TRBJ1-3, with D possibly being TRBD1 (6 bases). Per germline, CDR1 LNHDA and CDR2 SQIVND (reference sequence). CDR3 length: 13 residues. The V and J ends lost 8 bases and 3 bases respectively, with 11 bases between them. CDR3 sequence: CASLQGFGNTIYF. The DNA of the CDR3 is TGTGCCAGTCTACAGGGCTTTGGAAACACCATATATTTT.

As for this clonotype: With a much larger clone just one base away, this may be a read error. The chain has TRBV6-5 and TRBJ1-1; no clear D. There are 13 residues in the CDR3. Germline CDR1 and CDR2: MNHEY and SVGAGI. For the CDR3, the DNA is TGTGCCAACAGTTACTCCCAGAACACTGAAGCTTTCTTT. As protein: CANSYSQNTEAFF.

Many counts were recorded for this clonotype. CDR3 DNA: TGCACCCTAGAGATGGGTGGGAGGGAGCAGTACTTC. Translated: CTLEMGGREQYF. The chain employs TRBV29-1 and TRBJ2-7, with D perhaps matching TRBD2 (6 bases). CDR1 and CDR2 from the germline V gene are SQVTM and ANQGSEA. The CDR3 length is 12 residues.

By share of the sample, this clonotype is medium-sized. V gene TRBV6-1 combines with J gene TRBJ1-2, with a possible D match to TRBD1 (5 bases). Deletions cut 3 bases from V and 4 bases from J, with 9 bases between. This CDR3 has 13 amino acids. Germline loops: CDR1 MNHNS, CDR2 SASEGT. CDR3 loop: CASSERGIYGYTF. For the CDR3, the DNA is TGTGCCAGCAGTGAGCGGGGGATCTATGGCTACACCTTC.

This clonotype is judged medium-sized. This chain joins TRBV6-2 or TRBV6-3 and TRBJ2-2; 9 bases are shared with TRBD1. Trimming cost V 6 bases and J 5 bases; bases outside gene matches: 7. The V gene's germline CDR1 is MNHEY and CDR2 SVGEGT. The CDR3 extends over 15 amino acids. The CDR3 spells CASSPTGGGTGELFF. The CDR3 DNA reads TGTGCCAGCAGCCCGACAGGGGGAGGAACCGGGGAGCTGTTTTTT.

In its sample, this clonotype was seen a few times. This chain joins TRBV11-3 and TRBJ2-5; the match to TRBD2 covers 13 bases. Germline V gene sequence: CDR1 SGHNT, CDR2 YENEEA. V was pared by 5 bases and J by 3 bases, with 12 bases of the junction left unmatched. There are 18 residues in the CDR3. The CDR3 loop is CASSQLGLAGDPKETQYF. The CDR3, as DNA: TGTGCCAGCAGCCAACTTGGACTAGCGGGGGACCCAAAAGAGACCCAGTACTTC.

By share, this clonotype ranks as medium-sized. This chain links TRBV6-1 with TRBJ2-7; possibly TRBD2 for D (6 bases). The CDR3 has 14 amino acids. Germline CDR1 and CDR2: MNHNS and SASEGT. Trimming pared 3 bases from V and 1 base from J, leaving 10 bases between. CDR3 nucleotide sequence: TGTGCCAGCAGTGAGAGGGGAGGTTCCTACGAGCAGTACTTC. It is translated as CASSERGGSYEQYF.

V is TRBV7-9 and J is TRBJ2-3, with D uncertain. There are 12 residues in the CDR3. Germline CDR1 is SEHNR and CDR2 is FQNEAQ (reference sequence). Trimming left V 5 bases short and J 2 bases short, with 5 bases between. In DNA form, the CDR3 reads TGTGCCAGCAGCCCATACACAGATACGCAGTATTTT. Translated: CASSPYTDTQYF.

By frequency in the sample, this clonotype is medium-sized. The chain carries TRBV5-4 and TRBJ1-4, with 11 nucleotides matching TRBD1. This CDR3 has 15 residues. Trimming removed 4 bases from V and 8 bases from J; junction bases left unmatched: 7. Germline V lookup: CDR1 SGHNT, CDR2 YYREEE (reference sequence). This CDR3 reads CASSDGQGAREKLFF. The CDR3 region has the DNA TGTGCCAGCAGCGACGGACAGGGGGCGCGCGAAAAACTGTTTTTT.

V gene TRBV12-3 or TRBV12-4 combines with J gene TRBJ2-1; TRBD1 might be the D (5 bases). Trimming took 9 bases from V and 2 from J, leaving 8 bases between them. This CDR3 is 12 amino acids long. This chain's CDR3 is CASKTAYNEQFF. The CDR3 nucleotides read TGTGCCAGTAAGACAGCCTACAATGAGCAGTTCTTC.

This clonotype rates as medium-sized. The rearrangement uses TRBV6-1 and TRBJ1-6; unclear D gene. Trimming took 4 bases from V and 9 from J, leaving 10 bases between them. Germline CDR1 is MNHNS and CDR2 is SASEGT. The CDR3 is made up of 13 amino acids. CDR3 in amino acids: CASSAPGASPLHF. CDR3 sequence (DNA): TGTGCCAGCAGTGCCCCAGGTGCTTCACCCCTCCACTTT.

This clonotype has more than one count but fewer than ten. The genes are TRBV30 and TRBJ1-2, with 7 bases that match TRBD1. J gave up 4 bases and V 0 bases, and 5 bases lay outside the gene matches. Germline V gives CDR1 GTSNPN, CDR2 SVGIG (reference sequence). The CDR3 is 14 residues long. For the CDR3, the DNA is TGTGCCTGGAGTGTGACAGGGTTCAGCTATGGCTACACCTTC. It is translated as CAWSVTGFSYGYTF.

This clonotype is labeled as medium-sized. This rearrangement joins TRBV7-2 to TRBJ1-2, with unresolved D. Germline CDR1 reads SGHTA; CDR2 reads FQGNSA. The germline V and J ends were trimmed by 1 base and 2 bases, with 17 bases remaining between them. CDR3 length: 17 residues. The CDR3 DNA is TGTGCCAGCAGCTTAGAAAGGGCGGTCAGCGAAAACTATGGCTACACCTTC. This translates into CASSLERAVSENYGYTF.

This clonotype was seen repeatedly, ten times or more. The chain joins TRBV10-3 to TRBJ2-7, with 12 bases that match TRBD2. Losses at the gene ends were 7 bases for V and 4 bases for J; bases not matched to a gene: 5. The germline gives CDR1 ENHRY, CDR2 SYGVKD. This CDR3 has 14 amino acids. This chain's CDR3 is CAITRTSGDYEQYF. CDR3 DNA: TGTGCCATCACTCGGACTAGCGGGGATTACGAGCAGTACTTC.

In regard to this clonotype: A much bigger clone sits one base away, suggesting this may be a read error. The rearrangement links TRBV5-4 to TRBJ1-2; 7 nucleotides agree with TRBD1. Germline CDR1 is SGHNT and CDR2 is YYREEE (reference sequence). The CDR3 extends over 13 amino acids. V was pared by 4 bases and J by 8 bases, with 8 bases of the junction left unmatched. The CDR3 nucleotides read TGTGCCAGCAGCCTCCGACAGGGACGAGGCTACACCTTC. Its protein is CASSLRQGRGYTF.

Judged by abundance, this clonotype is medium-sized. This chain joins TRBV10-3 and TRBJ2-7; D not certain. Trimming took off 2 bases at V and 3 bases at J, with 14 bases between the two ends. Germline V lookup: CDR1 ENHRY, CDR2 SYGVKD. The CDR3 runs to 15 residues. The CDR3 DNA follows: TGTGCCATCAGTGAGAGAGAGCAGCCCGACTACGAGCAGTACTTC. It encodes CAISEREQPDYEQYF.

Relative to its sample, this clonotype is medium-sized. The chain uses TRBV18 and TRBJ1-2, with 9 nucleotides matching TRBD1. The CDR3 contains 14 residues. The V gene end was trimmed by 0 bases and the J gene end by 6 bases; junction bases not matched to a gene: 2. Germline CDR1 reads KGHSH; CDR2 reads LQKENI. The DNA for the CDR3 is TGTGCCAGCTCACCACCAGACAGGGGGGATGGCTACACCTTC. Protein sequence: CASSPPDRGDGYTF. The variable domain in full, with the rest retrieved from reference TRBV18 and TRBJ1-2, is NAGVMQNPRHLVRRRGQEARLRCSPMKGHSHVYWYRQLPEEGLKFMVYLQKENIIDESGMPKERFSAEFPKEGPSILRIQQVVRGDSAAYFCASSPPDRGDGYTFGSGTRLTVV.

CDR3 sequence reads: CSANRDTGTYEQYF. CDR3 sequence (DNA): TGCAGTGCTAACCGGGACACCGGCACCTACGAGCAGTACTTC. The J gene is TRBJ2-7, the V gene TRBV20-1; D may be TRBD1 (6 bases). The CDR3 loop spans 14 amino acids. V was trimmed by 4 bases and J by 2 bases, leaving 15 bases between them. Germline V gives CDR1 DFQATT, CDR2 SNEGSKA (reference sequence).

Judged by abundance, this clonotype is medium-sized (0.01 to 0.1%). The CDR3 DNA reads TGTGCCAGCAGTCTCGGACAGATAAGCTCTGGAAACACCATATATTTT. It specifies CASSLGQISSGNTIYF. This chain links TRBV6-5 with TRBJ1-3; TRBD1 might be the D (6 bases). Trimming took off 5 bases at V and 0 bases at J, with 14 bases between the two ends. The CDR3 totals 16 residues. Germline CDR1 and CDR2: MNHEY and SVGAGI.

The chain recombines TRBV20-1 with TRBJ2-5; D not resolved. Germline CDR1 reads DFQATT; CDR2 reads SNEGSKA (reference sequence). V gave up 4 bases and J gave up 2 bases, with 11 bases separating them. The CDR3 runs 13 residues. CDR3 DNA: TGCAGTGCTAATCGGATGGAGCAAGAGACCCAGTACTTC. Its protein product is CSANRMEQETQYF.

This clonotype was seen more than once but under ten times. The V call is TRBV15, the J call TRBJ2-1; 10 nucleotides align to TRBD2. In germline, CDR1 is LNHNV, CDR2 YYDKDF (reference sequence). V was pared by 3 bases and J by 8 bases, with 10 bases of the junction left unmatched. This CDR3 spans 16 amino acids. CDR3 in amino acids: CATSRLSGGEFYEQFF. In nucleotides, the CDR3 is TGTGCCACCAGCAGGCTGAGCGGGGGGGAGTTCTATGAGCAGTTCTTC.

The chain employs TRBV3-1 and TRBJ2-1; 9 bases are a match to TRBD1. Trimming took 3 bases from V and 6 from J; bases not matched to a gene: 6. This CDR3 has 15 amino acids. Germline V CDR1 and CDR2: LGHDT, YNNKEL (reference sequence). CDR3 in amino acids: CASSHWDREGNEQFF. CDR3 coding DNA: TGTGCCAGCAGCCATTGGGACAGGGAAGGCAATGAGCAGTTCTTC.

By proportion, this clonotype is medium-sized (0.01 to 0.1%). J is TRBJ1-2 and V is TRBV20-1, with D perhaps TRBD1 (6 bases). The V end was cut by 6 bases, the J end by 5 bases, with 16 bases between. CDR3 length equals 13 residues. Germline V gene lookup returns CDR1 DFQATT and CDR2 SNEGSKA (reference sequence). The CDR3 loop is CSAIQGVTYGYTF. The CDR3, as DNA: TGCAGTGCGATACAGGGTGTAACTTATGGCTACACCTTC.

This clonotype is labeled medium-sized. Here the CDR3 reads CASSYSITSGYGYTF. In DNA, the CDR3 is TGTGCCAGCAGTTACTCGATCACCTCGGGCTATGGCTACACCTTC. V is TRBV6-6 and J is TRBJ1-2; no clear D gene. Looked up from germline, CDR1 is MNHNY and CDR2 is SVGAGI (reference sequence). V was cut by 0 bases and J by 4 bases, with 12 bases left in between. The CDR3 has 15 residues.

This clonotype is classed as medium-sized. This chain connects TRBV12-3 or TRBV12-4 to TRBJ1-4, with 9 bases fitting TRBD1. The CDR3 consists of 17 residues. V trimming: 5 bases; J trimming: 8 bases; junction bases outside the gene matches: 15. The CDR3 DNA reads as TGTGCCAGCAGTCCTAGTCCCGGACAGGGGAATTGGGAAAAACTGTTTTTT. This gives the protein CASSPSPGQGNWEKLFF.

By sample share, this clonotype is medium-sized. The CDR3 spells CSVERQSGIQYF. The CDR3 DNA reads as TGCAGCGTTGAGAGACAGTCCGGCATTCAGTACTTC. J is TRBJ2-4 and V is TRBV29-1, with a tentative D call TRBD1 (5 bases). The germline gives CDR1 SQVTM, CDR2 ANQGSEA. The CDR3 is 12 amino acids. The ends were cut back, 3 bases at V and 9 bases at J, with 12 bases in the middle.